This T cell receptor beta chain is from a study of OX40 agonist ivuxolimab in advanced cancers. Some clones are missing from TCRdb's copy, which holds only in-frame ones; the method was immunoSEQ multiplex PCR. The sample lists roughly 86,000 clones; approximately 90% were seen once. This CDR3 has 15 residues. V lost 6 bases, J lost 3 bases, and 18 bases lay in between. Germline V gene data show CDR1 as MNHEY and CDR2 as SMNVEV (reference sequence). This clone was counted once. The TCR sequence derives from an adult with an advanced solid tumor such as melanoma, head and neck, liver or kidney cancer. This chain links TRBV27 with TRBJ2-7; D might be TRBD2 (6 bases). Sequencing was performed on CD4+ or CD8+ T cells sorted from blood, taken in a trial of the OX40 agonist ivuxolimab. CDR3 protein: CASSHGGSSGYEQYF. The DNA for the CDR3 is TGTGCCAGCAGCCACGGGGGATCCTCGGGCTACGAGCAGTACTTC.